This TCR beta chain was recorded in a study of read filtering for tumor transcriptome and immune sequencing. The length of the CDR3 is 12 residues. The germline CDR1 and CDR2 sequences are SQVTM and ANQGSEA. Trimming pared 6 bases from V and 4 bases from J, leaving 10 bases between. This clonotype came up a few times. This library used approximately 390 ng RNA and molecular barcoded adaptors spanning alpha/delta and beta/gamma chains. In TCRdb, the reads were re-called with MiXCR into one record per CDR3 protein. The sample records about 45,000 distinct CDR3 sequences, 20% being singletons. The chain joins TRBV29-1 to TRBJ1-3; D gene unclear. Sequences were obtained from a population of CD138-negative cells sorted from bone marrow. This receptor was identified in a donor at least 40 years old with multiple myeloma. CDR3 DNA: TGCAGCGTGGCTCTACAGGGAAACACCATATATTTT. Translating it yields CSVALQGNTIYF.